Below, 9 T cell receptor beta chains from the same sample are listed, as sequenced in a study of blood T cell repertoires in COVID-19. Clones were read by immunoSEQ multiplex PCR, and TCRdb kept only the in-frame ones, dropping some. The data hold roughly 460,000 clones, with 70% to 90% observed a single time. Input material: peripheral blood. These receptors all come from a man aged 18 to 29 with COVID-19, enrolled during active disease.

The chain recombines TRBV6-5 with TRBJ2-2; D might be TRBD2 (5 bases). The germline V gene has CDR1 MNHEY and CDR2 SVGAGI. V lost 1 base and J 4 bases, leaving 10 bases between the germline ends. This CDR3 has 15 amino acids. CDR3 loop: CASSYFRGSTGELFF. The CDR3 nucleotides read TGTGCCAGCAGTTACTTTCGGGGATCCACCGGGGAGCTGTTTTTT.

The genes are TRBV30 and TRBJ2-5, with TRBD2 matching over 10 bases. The CDR3 sequence is 14 residues long. Germline trimming cut 1 base from V and 7 bases from J; bases unmatched to any gene: 6. CDR1 is GTSNPN, CDR2 SVGIG, per germline (reference sequence). This chain's CDR3 is CAWSGAGGSATQYF. The CDR3 DNA follows: TGTGCCTGGAGTGGAGCGGGAGGGTCCGCGACCCAGTACTTC.

The V gene is TRBV24-1, the J gene TRBJ1-6, with D perhaps TRBD1 (6 bases). Germline V gene lookup returns CDR1 KGHDR and CDR2 SFDVKD. The CDR3 runs 15 residues. The V gene lost 3 bases and the J gene lost 15 bases, with 20 bases spanning the gap. The CDR3, as DNA: TGTGCCACCAGTGATCCCTCAAGGGGGGGACGGGACCTCCACTTT. Its protein is CATSDPSRGGRDLHF.

The V gene is TRBV7-2, the J gene TRBJ1-2, with 9 bases aligning to TRBD1. This CDR3 contains 15 residues. Germline values: CDR1 SGHTA, CDR2 FQGNSA. J gave up 8 bases and V 1 base, and 8 bases lay outside the gene matches. CDR3 nucleotides: TGTGCCAGCAGCTTAGGGTACCGGGACAGGGTAGGCTACACCTTC. It encodes CASSLGYRDRVGYTF. Full variable domain (outside the CDR3, taken from reference TRBV7-2 and TRBJ1-2): GAGVSQSPSNKVTEKGKDVELRCDPISGHTALYWYRQSLGQGLEFLIYFQGNSAPDKSGLPSDRFSAERTGGSVSTLTIQRTQQEDSAVYLCASSLGYRDRVGYTFGSGTRLTVV.

This clone has only one observation. The J gene is TRBJ2-2, the V gene TRBV14, with no clear D. V lost 6 bases, J lost 3 bases, and 11 bases lay in between. Germline loops: CDR1 SGHDN, CDR2 FVKESK. CDR3 length: 14 residues. CDR3 sequence: CASRHRRDTGELFF. The CDR3 bases are TGTGCCAGCAGACACCGACGGGACACCGGGGAGCTGTTTTTT. The variable domain in full, with the rest retrieved from reference TRBV14 and TRBJ2-2, is EAGVTQFPSHSVIEKGQTVTLRCDPISGHDNLYWYRRVMGKEIKFLLHFVKESKQDESGMPNNRFLAERTGGTYSTLKVQPAELEDSGVYFCASRHRRDTGELFFGEGSRLTVL.

This chain joins TRBV11-2 and TRBJ2-7; TRBD2 agrees at 14 bases. The CDR3 runs 19 residues. Germline-derived CDR1 and CDR2 are SGHAT and FQNNGV. J gave up 4 bases and V 1 base, and 12 bases lay outside the gene matches. This chain's CDR3 is CASSLARLAGGLFPYEQYF. Written as DNA, the CDR3 is TGTGCCAGCAGCTTAGCCCGACTAGCGGGGGGGCTTTTCCCTTACGAGCAGTACTTC.

In its sample, this clone was seen a few times. The gene calls are TRBV5-4 and TRBJ1-1; D is unresolved. The CDR3 contains 15 residues. Trimming cost V 4 bases and J 8 bases, with 21 bases left between them. Germline CDR1 reads SGHNT; CDR2 reads YYREEE (reference sequence). Here the CDR3 reads CASSLQIPGSSEAFF. The CDR3 bases are TGTGCCAGCAGCCTACAGATCCCCGGATCCTCCGAAGCTTTCTTT.

The DNA for the CDR3 is TGTGCCAGCAGCCAAAGAGGGGGTCCCTACAATGAGCAGTTCTTC. Translating it yields CASSQRGGPYNEQFF. The genes are TRBV14 and TRBJ2-1; a possible D gene is TRBD1 (6 bases). Germline-derived CDR1 and CDR2 are SGHDN and FVKESK. Trimming left V 2 bases short and J 2 bases short, with 10 bases between. The CDR3 contains 15 residues.

The rearrangement links TRBV7-9 to TRBJ2-1, with 10 bases matching TRBD2. V lost 0 bases and J lost 5; bases outside the gene matches: 4. The CDR3 runs 16 residues. CDR1 and CDR2 from the germline V gene are SEHNR and FQNEAQ (reference sequence). The CDR3 region is CASSLALAGVNNEQFF. Here the CDR3 DNA reads TGTGCCAGCAGCTTAGCCCTAGCGGGAGTGAACAATGAGCAGTTCTTC.